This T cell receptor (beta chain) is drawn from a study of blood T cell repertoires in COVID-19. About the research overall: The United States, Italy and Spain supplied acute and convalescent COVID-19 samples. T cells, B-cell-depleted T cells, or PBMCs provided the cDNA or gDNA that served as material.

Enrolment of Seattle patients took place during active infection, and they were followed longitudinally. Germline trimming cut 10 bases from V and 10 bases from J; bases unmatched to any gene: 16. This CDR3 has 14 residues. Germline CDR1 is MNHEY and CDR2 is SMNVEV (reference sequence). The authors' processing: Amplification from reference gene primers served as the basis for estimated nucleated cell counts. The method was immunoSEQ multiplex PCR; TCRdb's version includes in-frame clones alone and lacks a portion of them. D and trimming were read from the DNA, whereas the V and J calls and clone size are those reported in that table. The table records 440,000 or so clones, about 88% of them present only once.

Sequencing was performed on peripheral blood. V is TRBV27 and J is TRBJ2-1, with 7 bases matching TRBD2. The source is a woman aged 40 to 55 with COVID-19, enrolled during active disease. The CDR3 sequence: CATGQAGLGEEQFF. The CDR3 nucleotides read TGTGCCACCGGCCAAGCGGGGCTCGGCGAAGAGCAGTTCTTC.